The 2 T cell receptor beta chains below all came from one sample that was sequenced in a study of graft-versus-host responses after intestinal transplantation. No cognate antigen is known for these TCRs. Generated by immunoSEQ multiplex PCR, the TCRdb table keeps only in-frame clones and is missing some. Of 95,000 to 110,000 clones listed, approximately 84% are singletons. Sequences were derived from unstimulated CD4+ T cells sorted from spleen or lymph node cells, sampled before intestinal transplant. The receptors here all came from a human donor who received an intestinal transplant.

CDR3 amino acids: CASSFEDTQYF. As DNA, the CDR3 is TGTGCCAGCAGCTTCGAGGATACGCAGTATTTT. The chain joins TRBV7-9 to TRBJ2-3; D unresolved. The germline V and J ends were trimmed by 3 bases and 6 bases, with 4 bases remaining between them. This CDR3 contains 11 residues. CDR1 and CDR2 from the germline V gene are SEHNR and FQNEAQ (reference sequence).

V usage is TRBV9 and J usage is TRBJ2-2; D possibly corresponds to TRBD1 (5 bases). Looked up from germline, CDR1 is SGDLS and CDR2 is YYNGEE. This CDR3 contains 13 residues. Deletions cut 1 base from V and 6 bases from J, with 7 bases between. The CDR3 nucleotides are TGTGCCAGCAGCGTACAGGGCGCCGGGGAGCTGTTTTTT. This encodes CASSVQGAGELFF.